This is a list of T cell receptor beta chains from one sample in a study of T-cell memory formation after mild COVID-19. TCRdb processed the 5' RACE reads anew with MiXCR; each CDR3 protein has one entry. The repertoire includes under 50,000 distinct CDR3 sequences, less than 9.5% of them detected once, and approximately 12% sits in the top ten. Material for sequencing was PBMCs or a T cell subset sorted from them (not recorded which). The receptors originated from an adult woman who had mild COVID-19 (a few samples of this study predate the infection). Cell type and time point are not known. CDR3s include the opening cysteine and the closing phenylalanine or tryptophan. D genes are given only for firm matches. The size field is filled for only some rows; it gives once, few, many or a size class.

D: .
J: TRBJ2-7
size: many
V: TRBV20-1
DNA: TGCAGTGCTACTCAGGGGCTCCACGAGCAGTACTTC
CDR3: CSATQGLHEQYF

D: .
J: TRBJ1-2
size: .
V: TRBV5-8
DNA: TGTGCCAGCAGCTTGGGCAGGGCCTACTATGGCTACACCTTC
CDR3: CASSLGRAYYGYTF

D: .
J: TRBJ2-7
size: .
V: TRBV5-1
DNA: TGCGCCAGCAGCTTGGGGGGCGACTACGAGCAGTACTTC
CDR3: CASSLGGDYEQYF

D: TRBD1
J: TRBJ1-6
size: .
V: TRBV12-3/TRBV12-4
DNA: TGTGCCAGCAGTGGGGACAGGGTGGGTAATTCACCCCTCCACTTT
CDR3: CASSGDRVGNSPLHF

D: .
J: TRBJ2-3
size: .
V: TRBV20-1
DNA: TGCAGTGCTAGGTGGATCACAGATACGCAGTATTTT
CDR3: CSARWITDTQYF

D: .
J: TRBJ2-7
size: many
V: TRBV10-2
DNA: TGCGCCAGCAGTGGAGGTGGGGACTACGAGCAGTACTTC
CDR3: CASSGGGDYEQYF

D: .
J: TRBJ1-5
size: few
V: TRBV2
DNA: TGTGCCAGCAGTGATGGGACACTTAGCAATCAGCCCCAGCATTTT
CDR3: CASSDGTLSNQPQHF

D: TRBD2
J: TRBJ2-2
size: many
V: TRBV25-1
DNA: TGTGCCAGCAGTGACCGGGTACTAGCGGGAGGAACCAACACCGGGGAGCTGTTTTTT
CDR3: CASSDRVLAGGTNTGELFF

D: TRBD1
J: TRBJ1-5
size: few
V: TRBV19
DNA: TGTGCCAGTAGTATCGCAGGGGGGCCCGGCAATCAGCCCCAGCATTTT
CDR3: CASSIAGGPGNQPQHF

D: .
J: TRBJ2-5
size: many
V: TRBV29-1
DNA: TGCAGCGTTGATGGCTTTAGGGTACAAGAGACCCAGTACTTC
CDR3: CSVDGFRVQETQYF

D: TRBD2
J: TRBJ2-2
size: .
V: TRBV24-1
DNA: TGTGCCACCAGTGACCTTGGACTAGCGGGAGGTTGGGACACCGGGGAGCTGTTTTTT
CDR3: CATSDLGLAGGWDTGELFF

D: .
J: TRBJ2-1
size: few
V: TRBV5-4
DNA: TGTGCCAGCAGCCTCAGGGACCATGAGCAGTTCTTC
CDR3: CASSLRDHEQFF

D: TRBD1
J: TRBJ2-3
size: few
V: TRBV7-2
DNA: TGTGCCAGCAGCTTAGGACAGGGGATAGATACGCAGTATTTT
CDR3: CASSLGQGIDTQYF

D: .
J: TRBJ2-1
size: few
V: TRBV7-2
DNA: TGTGCCAGCAGCCCCCCCGGGCTCTTTGAGCAGTTCTTC
CDR3: CASSPPGLFEQFF

D: .
J: TRBJ2-5
size: many
V: TRBV6-6
DNA: TGTGCCAGCAGTTACGCGATTGAGACCCAGTACTTC
CDR3: CASSYAIETQYF

D: .
J: TRBJ2-3
size: .
V: TRBV4-1
DNA: TGCGCCAGCAGCCAAGATGGGCTAGGTCAGGATACGCAGTATTTT
CDR3: CASSQDGLGQDTQYF

D: .
J: TRBJ1-2
size: .
V: TRBV11-2
DNA: TGTGCCAGCAGCCTCCGCCCCGACTTACTTAGGGGCTACACCTTC
CDR3: CASSLRPDLLRGYTF

D: TRBD1
J: TRBJ1-1
size: few
V: TRBV20-1
DNA: TGCAGTCCGACAGGGATGAACACTGAAGCTTTCTTT
CDR3: CSPTGMNTEAFF

D: .
J: TRBJ2-7
size: many
V: TRBV3-1
DNA: TGTGCCAGCAGCCATGGCACCTACGAGCAGTACTTC
CDR3: CASSHGTYEQYF

D: TRBD1
J: TRBJ2-1
size: .
V: TRBV7-2
DNA: TGTGCCAGCACGTTCCGTCGGACAGGGGGGAATGAGCAGTTCTTC
CDR3: CASTFRRTGGNEQFF

D: TRBD1
J: TRBJ2-1
size: many
V: TRBV20-1
DNA: TGCAGTGCTAGAGTGGGGACAGGGCTACCGGATGAGCAGTTCTTC
CDR3: CSARVGTGLPDEQFF

D: .
J: TRBJ2-1
size: .
V: TRBV5-1
DNA: TGCGCCAGCAGCATCGGGACCCAACACGGGGGCAATGAGCAGTTCTTC
CDR3: CASSIGTQHGGNEQFF

D: TRBD2
J: TRBJ2-1
size: .
V: TRBV10-3
DNA: TGTGCCATCGGAAGGGCGGGGGTCGACAATGAGCAGTTCTTC
CDR3: CAIGRAGVDNEQFF

D: TRBD1
J: TRBJ2-1
size: few
V: TRBV3-1
DNA: TGTGCCAGCACCTTCGCCGACAGGGGCGGCCAGTTCTTC
CDR3: CASTFADRGGQFF

D: TRBD1
J: TRBJ2-7
size: .
V: TRBV3-1
DNA: TGTGCCAGCAGCCAACCGCTACCCTCGGGACAGGGGTACATCCACGAGCAGTACTTC
CDR3: CASSQPLPSGQGYIHEQYF

D: .
J: TRBJ1-1
size: .
V: TRBV7-9
DNA: TGTGCCAGCAGATCCTGGGGGGCGGACACTGAAGCTTTCTTT
CDR3: CASRSWGADTEAFF

D: TRBD1
J: TRBJ1-2
size: .
V: TRBV6-5
DNA: TGTGCCAGCAGTCGCCGACAGGGGGGCATATATGGCTACACCTTC
CDR3: CASSRRQGGIYGYTF

D: .
J: TRBJ1-1
size: .
V: TRBV12-3/TRBV12-4
DNA: TGTGCCAGCAGTTTACGCCCCGGCACTGAAGCTTTCTTT
CDR3: CASSLRPGTEAFF

D: TRBD2
J: TRBJ2-5
size: many
V: TRBV20-1
DNA: TGCAGTGCTAGAAACCTAGCGGGAGTTCGTCTAGAGACCCAGTACTTC
CDR3: CSARNLAGVRLETQYF

D: .
J: TRBJ1-2
size: many
V: TRBV7-2
DNA: TGTGCCAGCAGCTTAGCGGGGACATCCCCTGCCGGCTACACCTTC
CDR3: CASSLAGTSPAGYTF

D: .
J: TRBJ2-3
size: many
V: TRBV18
DNA: TGTGCCAGCTCACCCGAGAGCACAGATACGCAGTATTTT
CDR3: CASSPESTDTQYF

D: .
J: TRBJ2-3
size: few
V: TRBV29-1
DNA: TGCAGCGGAAAGGGGGGGTACACAGATACGCAGTATTTT
CDR3: CSGKGGYTDTQYF

D: .
J: TRBJ2-1
size: few
V: TRBV7-3
DNA: TGTGCCAGCAGCTCTACAGGGCATGAGCAGTTCTTC
CDR3: CASSSTGHEQFF

D: TRBD1
J: TRBJ1-2
size: .
V: TRBV24-1
DNA: TGTGCCACCAGTGATCCACAGGGGAGGAACTATGGCTACACCTTC
CDR3: CATSDPQGRNYGYTF